Listed here is a single T cell receptor (beta chain). What it binds is not known. Unique molecular identifiers were present on cDNA, and template switching added a universal primer site. One entry per CDR3 protein results from TCRdb running MiXCR on the 5' RACE reads. The table includes around 490,000 distinct CDR3 sequences, approximately 20% detected once. This sample is part of a study of identical twins. Regarding the study as a whole: Possibly, invariant MAIT and iNKT cells partly confounded zero-insertion analyses. Out-of-frame alpha sequences common to twins were enriched for low generation probability. For out-of-frame beta sequences, excess twin sharing was weaker.

V dropped 7 bases and J dropped 3; count of bases not matched to a gene: 9. This CDR3 has 15 residues. The same data also contributed to another study, on yellow fever vaccine responses in identical twins.

The sequencing input was CD4+ T cells sorted from blood. This clonotype originated in a young woman in good health. The gene calls are TRBV12-3 or TRBV12-4 and TRBJ2-4, with 7 bases lining up with TRBD1. CDR3 coding DNA: TGTGCCAGCACCCTACAGGGGTTCGGCAAAAACATTCAGTACTTC. Protein: CASTLQGFGKNIQYF.